This is a list of T cell receptor beta chains from one sample in a study of blood T cell repertoires in COVID-19. Profiling relied on immunoSEQ multiplex PCR, and the TCRdb table lists in-frame clones only, not all of them. This sample yields about 190,000 clones, of which 75% to 80% are seen a single time; less than 30% belongs to the top ten. The source material was peripheral blood. Receptor source: a woman in her 70s with acute or convalescent COVID-19. The CDR3 runs from the conserved cysteine through the conserved F or W. The order of the fields is J gene, clone size, D gene, V gene, CDR3 protein, CDR3 DNA. A D gene is named only where the DNA matches it firmly. Only some rows state a clone size, as once, few, many or a class for expanded clones.

j_call: TRBJ1-4; clone_size: -; d_call: -; v_call: TRBV7-2; cdr3_aa: CASSLVGGEKLFF; cdr3_nt: TGTGCCAGCAGCTTAGTCGGGGGGGAAAAACTGTTTTTT
j_call: TRBJ2-1; clone_size: -; d_call: TRBD2; v_call: TRBV10-3; cdr3_aa: CAISPRSGRINEQFF; cdr3_nt: TGTGCCATCAGCCCCCGGAGCGGGAGGATCAATGAGCAGTTCTTC
j_call: TRBJ2-3; clone_size: -; d_call: -; v_call: TRBV12-2; cdr3_aa: CASPTGIRGGSTDTQYF; cdr3_nt: TGTGCAAGTCCCACCGGGATACGGGGGGGCAGCACAGATACGCAGTATTTT
j_call: TRBJ1-5; clone_size: few; d_call: TRBD1; v_call: TRBV18; cdr3_aa: CASSSGQTLYSNQPQHF; cdr3_nt: TGTGCCAGCTCATCGGGACAGACCCTCTATAGCAATCAGCCCCAGCATTTT
j_call: TRBJ2-4; clone_size: -; d_call: TRBD1; v_call: TRBV27; cdr3_aa: CASRTGNIQYF; cdr3_nt: TGTGCCAGTAGGACAGGGAACATTCAGTACTTC
j_call: TRBJ2-7; clone_size: -; d_call: -; v_call: TRBV7-2; cdr3_aa: CASSPQVLSGYEQYF; cdr3_nt: TGTGCCAGCAGCCCCCAAGTACTATCAGGGTACGAGCAGTACTTC
j_call: TRBJ2-7; clone_size: many; d_call: -; v_call: TRBV4-1; cdr3_aa: CASSQVDMGFRGEQYF; cdr3_nt: TGCGCCAGCAGCCAGGTCGACATGGGGTTCCGAGGGGAGCAGTACTTC
j_call: TRBJ1-5; clone_size: -; d_call: TRBD1; v_call: TRBV7-9; cdr3_aa: CASSDGQGNQPQHF; cdr3_nt: TGTGCCAGCAGCGATGGACAGGGCAATCAGCCCCAGCATTTT
j_call: TRBJ1-6; clone_size: -; d_call: -; v_call: TRBV21-1; cdr3_aa: CASSKFVDRGGNSPLHF; cdr3_nt: TGTGCCAGCAGCAAATTTGTTGACAGGGGTGGTAATTCACCCCTCCACTTT
j_call: TRBJ2-7; clone_size: -; d_call: TRBD2; v_call: TRBV13; cdr3_aa: CASSSTGLAIDYEQYF; cdr3_nt: TGTGCCAGCAGTTCCACTGGACTAGCGATCGACTACGAGCAGTACTTC
j_call: TRBJ2-2; clone_size: -; d_call: -; v_call: TRBV3-1/TRBV3-2; cdr3_aa: CASSQDTGTGELFF; cdr3_nt: TGTGCCAGCAGCCAAGATACGGGCACCGGGGAGCTGTTTTTT
j_call: TRBJ1-5; clone_size: -; d_call: TRBD1; v_call: TRBV4-1; cdr3_aa: CASSPETGKYQPQHF; cdr3_nt: TGCGCCAGCAGCCCTGAGACAGGGAAGTATCAGCCCCAGCATTTT
j_call: TRBJ1-4; clone_size: -; d_call: TRBD1; v_call: TRBV5-1; cdr3_aa: CASSFGDRGEKLFF; cdr3_nt: TGCGCCAGCAGCTTCGGAGACAGGGGTGAAAAACTGTTTTTT
j_call: TRBJ2-1; clone_size: -; d_call: -; v_call: TRBV2; cdr3_aa: CASSEGLLGGNEQFF; cdr3_nt: TGTGCCAGCAGTGAGGGACTCTTGGGCGGCAATGAGCAGTTCTTC
j_call: TRBJ1-1; clone_size: -; d_call: -; v_call: TRBV4-1; cdr3_aa: CASSPGENLNTEAFF; cdr3_nt: TGCGCCAGCAGCCCGGGAGAAAATTTGAACACTGAAGCTTTCTTT
j_call: TRBJ2-3; clone_size: -; d_call: -; v_call: TRBV3-1/TRBV3-2; cdr3_aa: CASSQDKGYSDTQYF; cdr3_nt: TGTGCCAGCAGCCAAGATAAGGGGTATTCAGATACGCAGTATTTT
j_call: TRBJ1-2; clone_size: -; d_call: TRBD1; v_call: TRBV2; cdr3_aa: CASSSGGTDDYLNYGYTF; cdr3_nt: TGTGCCAGCAGCTCAGGCGGGACAGACGATTACCTTAACTATGGCTACACCTTC
j_call: TRBJ2-7; clone_size: -; d_call: -; v_call: TRBV2; cdr3_aa: CASSDAPSYEQYF; cdr3_nt: TGTGCCAGCAGTGACGCGCCCTCCTACGAGCAGTACTTC
j_call: TRBJ2-2; clone_size: few; d_call: -; v_call: TRBV3-1/TRBV3-2; cdr3_aa: CASSPWEGGDTGELFF; cdr3_nt: TGTGCCAGCAGCCCGTGGGAGGGGGGTGACACCGGGGAGCTGTTTTTT
j_call: TRBJ2-7; clone_size: -; d_call: TRBD2; v_call: TRBV30; cdr3_aa: CASHFLASGSHEQYF; cdr3_nt: TGTGCCAGTCATTTTTTGGCTAGCGGGAGCCACGAGCAGTACTTC
j_call: TRBJ2-2; clone_size: -; d_call: TRBD1; v_call: TRBV30; cdr3_aa: CAWTDRGNTGELFF; cdr3_nt: TGTGCCTGGACAGACAGGGGGAACACCGGGGAGCTGTTTTTT
j_call: TRBJ2-2; clone_size: -; d_call: -; v_call: TRBV19; cdr3_aa: CASSIRRGQSTGELFF; cdr3_nt: TGTGCCAGTAGTATTAGAAGAGGGCAGTCCACCGGGGAGCTGTTTTTT
j_call: TRBJ2-3; clone_size: -; d_call: -; v_call: TRBV6-6; cdr3_aa: CASSYTRQARTDTQYF; cdr3_nt: TGTGCCAGCAGTTACACCCGACAGGCCCGCACAGATACGCAGTATTTT
j_call: TRBJ2-7; clone_size: -; d_call: TRBD1; v_call: TRBV10-2; cdr3_aa: CASSESGDREDF; cdr3_nt: TGCGCCAGCAGTGAGTCAGGGGACAGGGAGGACTTC
j_call: TRBJ1-1; clone_size: -; d_call: TRBD1; v_call: TRBV4-2; cdr3_aa: CASSQERTGLNTEAFF; cdr3_nt: TGTGCCAGCAGCCAAGAGCGGACAGGGTTGAACACTGAAGCTTTCTTT
j_call: TRBJ1-3; clone_size: once; d_call: -; v_call: TRBV6-5; cdr3_aa: CASSYRQGGNTIYF; cdr3_nt: TGTGCCAGCAGTTACCGCCAGGGCGGAAACACCATATATTTT
j_call: TRBJ2-2; clone_size: -; d_call: TRBD1; v_call: TRBV7-3; cdr3_aa: CASSTTPTGARTGELFF; cdr3_nt: TGTGCCAGCAGCACAACCCCGACAGGGGCGAGGACCGGGGAGCTGTTTTTT
j_call: TRBJ2-5; clone_size: -; d_call: -; v_call: TRBV5-4; cdr3_aa: CASSLGGTETQYF; cdr3_nt: TGTGCCAGCAGCTTGGGGGGCACGGAGACCCAGTACTTC
j_call: TRBJ2-1; clone_size: -; d_call: -; v_call: TRBV9; cdr3_aa: CASTSQQGSYNEQFF; cdr3_nt: TGTGCCAGCACCTCGCAGCAGGGGTCCTACAATGAGCAGTTCTTC
j_call: TRBJ2-1; clone_size: -; d_call: -; v_call: TRBV2; cdr3_aa: CASSDPRESYGEQFF; cdr3_nt: TGTGCCAGCAGCGACCCTCGGGAGTCTTACGGCGAGCAGTTCTTC
j_call: TRBJ1-2; clone_size: -; d_call: -; v_call: TRBV7-8; cdr3_aa: CASSLALLNYGYTF; cdr3_nt: TGTGCCAGCAGCTTAGCCCTGTTAAACTATGGCTACACCTTC
j_call: TRBJ2-7; clone_size: few; d_call: TRBD1; v_call: TRBV24-1; cdr3_aa: CATSGEGQKSYEQYF; cdr3_nt: TGTGCCACCAGTGGTGAGGGACAGAAATCCTACGAGCAGTACTTC
j_call: TRBJ2-7; clone_size: -; d_call: -; v_call: TRBV11-2; cdr3_aa: CASSAREQGRPYEQYF; cdr3_nt: TGTGCCAGCAGCGCTAGAGAACAGGGACGACCCTACGAGCAGTACTTC
j_call: TRBJ2-1; clone_size: -; d_call: TRBD2; v_call: TRBV19; cdr3_aa: CASSSPSGRAGDEQFF; cdr3_nt: TGTGCCAGTAGTTCTCCTAGCGGGAGAGCGGGTGATGAGCAGTTCTTC
j_call: TRBJ2-5; clone_size: -; d_call: -; v_call: TRBV5-8; cdr3_aa: CASSLAGGETQYF; cdr3_nt: TGTGCCAGCAGCTTGGCAGGGGGGGAGACCCAGTACTTC